Below are 23 T cell receptor gamma chains sequenced from a single sample in a study of γδ T cells in repeated Plasmodium falciparum infection. Gammadelta T cells were flow-sorted from PBMC into Vgamma9/Vdelta2+ and Vdelta2-negative populations for bulk analysis. TCRdb called clones anew from the multiplex PCR reads with CATT. The data contain approximately 30,000 gamma-chain clones, approximately 1.4% of them singletons. Source material: gamma-delta T cells from blood. Every receptor here comes from a pool of human donors (malaria-infected and uninfected, not separated).

Details on this clone: The translation of this DNA and the TCRdb protein of a much larger clone differ at residue 7, probably owing to a read error; the protein shown here is translated from the DNA. The chain is built from TRGV2 and TRGJP1. Germline matching of the DNA provided the J gene here, since TCRdb leaves it blank. The V segment lost 0 bases and the J segment 12 bases; nucleotides outside the gene matches: 34. CDR3 length: 22 residues. Germline V CDR1 and CDR2: EGSNGY, YDSYNSKV. CDR3 DNA: TGTGCCACCTGGGACGGGAACGGAGCACAATCAGGATCAAGGGGTGGTCATAGGTTCAAGATATTT. It yields the protein CATWDGNGAQSGSRGGHRFKIF.

In this sample, this clone turned up many times. This likely traces to a read error, being one base from a far larger clone. This specimen includes other DNA sequences encoding the same CDR3. CDR3 nucleotides: TGTGCCACCTGGGACTTCGAGGTTGGATATTATAAGAAGCTCTTT. Protein sequence: CATWDFEVGYYKKLF. No call exists for the J gene, whereas the V gene is TRGV5. This CDR3 is built from 15 residues. Per germline, CDR1 VINAFY and CDR2 YDVSNSKD.

The sample holds many counts of this clone. A far larger clone differs by one base, so this is likely a read error. This same CDR3 is encoded by further DNA sequences in the sample. V is TRGV9 and J is TRGJ1 or TRGJ2. Germline V gene sequence: CDR1 GITISATS, CDR2 ISYDGTV (reference sequence). This CDR3 spans 13 amino acids. The DNA for the CDR3 is TGTGCCCTGTGGGAGGGACCTTATTATAAGAAACTCTTT. Translating gives CALWEGPYYKKLF.

The table lists this clone with many counts. One base separates it from a far larger clone, so it is likely a read error. This sample also contains other DNA sequences that code for the same CDR3. J gene calling gave no result, while the V gene is TRGV9. Germline V gives CDR1 GITISATS, CDR2 ISYDGTV (reference sequence). The CDR3 is 16 amino acids. The chain's CDR3 is CALWETQELGKKIKVF. The CDR3 DNA reads as TGTGCCTTGTGGGAGACCCAAGAGTTGGGCAAAAAAATCAAGGTGTTT.

This clone was found many times. The chain recombines TRGV2 with TRGJ1 or TRGJ2. Germline V gene sequence: CDR1 EGSNGY, CDR2 YDSYNSKV. The J segment lost 8 bases and the V segment lost 1 base, leaving 2 bases of the junction unmatched. This CDR3 has 11 residues. The CDR3, as DNA: TGTGCCACCTGGGACGGTAATAAGAAACTCTTT. It yields the protein CATWDGNKKLF.

This clone appeared a few times. This likely stems from a read error, as it lies one base from a far larger clone. The rearrangement uses TRGV9 and TRGJP2. The J gene, not given by TCRdb, was assigned here from a germline match of the nucleotide sequence. Germline CDR1 GITISATS, CDR2 ISYDGTV (reference sequence). V shed 0 bases, J shed 3 bases, and the junction held 4 bases outside the gene matches. The CDR3 totals 15 residues. The CDR3 DNA follows: TGTGCCTTGTGGGAGGTGCCGTGTAGTGATTGGATCAAGACGTTT. It specifies CALWEVPCSDWIKTF.

This clone was recorded a few times. TCRdb shows a much larger clone's protein in place of this DNA's translation, and the two differ at residue 6, likely through a read error; the protein shown is translated from the DNA. The J gene is TRGJ1 or TRGJ2, the V gene TRGV4. TCRdb gives no J gene; it was assigned here by matching the DNA to germline. Trimming at V came to 10 bases and at J to 5 bases, leaving 8 bases not matched to a gene. The germline V gene has CDR1 EGSTGY and CDR2 YDSYTSSV. CDR3 size: 11 residues. CDR3 in amino acids: CATFLHYKKLF. In nucleotides, the CDR3 is TGTGCCACATTCCTTCATTATAAGAAACTCTTT.

To note about this clone: A read error likely explains why the TCRdb protein, taken from a much larger clone, differs from this DNA's translation at residue 10; the protein shown is translated from the DNA. The J gene is TRGJ1 or TRGJ2, the V gene TRGV9. TCRdb carries no J gene annotation; the J gene was assigned here by matching the DNA with germline. The germline V gene has CDR1 GITISATS and CDR2 ISYDGTV (reference sequence). This CDR3 region has 13 residues. CDR3 amino acids: CALWARLYYEKLF. The CDR3 DNA follows: TGTGCCTTGTGGGCCCGACTTTATTATGAGAAACTCTTT.

This clone was picked up a small number of times. TCRdb's protein, taken from a much larger clone, differs from this DNA's translation at residue 5, likely owing to a read error; the protein displayed comes from the DNA. The gene calls are TRGV2 and TRGJ1 or TRGJ2. The J gene was missing in TCRdb and was found by matching the end of the DNA to germline. Looked up from germline, CDR1 is EGSNGY and CDR2 is YDSYNSKV. V trimming: 5 bases; J trimming: 0 bases; junction bases outside the gene matches: 7. The CDR3 spans 14 residues. The CDR3 nucleotides read TGTGCCACCTGGGGCGCAGCGAATTATTATAAGAAACTCTTT. Its protein is CATWGAANYYKKLF.

This clone was seen a few times. This DNA's translation differs at residue 10 from TCRdb's protein, which comes from a much larger clone; a read error is likely, and the protein shown is translated from the DNA. The V and J genes are TRGV4 and TRGJ1 or TRGJ2. No J segment appears in TCRdb, so it was assigned here by matching the sequence to germline. The CDR3 loop spans 13 amino acids. Losses at the gene ends were 0 bases for V and 11 bases for J; bases not matched to a gene: 10. Germline loops: CDR1 EGSTGY, CDR2 YDSYTSSV. As DNA, the CDR3 is TGTGCCACCTGGGATGGGCGGCGGTATGAGAAACTCTTT. Protein sequence: CATWDGRRYEKLF.

This clone was seen ten or more times. A far larger clone is off by one base, so a read error is likely. Other DNA sequences in the same sample also yield this CDR3. V usage is TRGV9 and J usage is TRGJ1 or TRGJ2. The CDR3 consists of 11 residues. J lost 9 bases, V lost 2 bases, and 4 bases had no gene match. CDR1 GITISATS and CDR2 ISYDGTV come from the germline V gene (reference sequence). CDR3 DNA sequence: TGTGCCTTGTGGGAGGGGAGTAAGAAACTCTTT. Its protein is CALWEGSKKLF.

This clone was detected only a few times. TCRdb shows a much larger clone's protein in place of this DNA's translation, and the two differ at residue 11, likely through a read error; the protein shown is translated from the DNA. The rearrangement uses TRGV9 and TRGJP1. Germline matching of the DNA provided the J gene here, since TCRdb leaves it blank. This CDR3 has 18 residues. Germline V gene sequence: CDR1 GITISATS, CDR2 ISYDGTV (reference sequence). The ends lost 2 bases at V and 3 bases at J; junction bases unmatched: 15. The CDR3 coding sequence is TGTGCCTTGTGGGAGGCCGGATTCTTTGGACCCACTGGTTGGTTCAAGATATTT. It yields the protein CALWEAGFFGPTGWFKIF.

A note on this clone: The protein in TCRdb stems from a much larger clone and differs at residue 3 from this DNA's translation, likely a read error; here the protein is translated from the DNA. The V call is TRGV3, the J call TRGJP2. The CDR3 spans 13 residues. Germline V gives CDR1 VTNTFY, CDR2 YDVSTARD (reference sequence). The CDR3 is CASWDLIDWIKTF. CDR3 sequence (DNA): TGTGCCTCCTGGGACCTGATTGATTGGATCAAGACGTTT.

To note about this clone: TCRdb's protein for this DNA is that of a much larger clone and differs from the translation at residue 7, likely a read error; the protein shown is the DNA translation. This chain uses TRGV9 with TRGJ1 or TRGJ2. No J gene was available from TCRdb, and it was assigned here by a germline match of the DNA. Germline CDR1 and CDR2: GITISATS and ISYDGTV (reference sequence). This CDR3 comprises 17 residues. V lost 0 bases to trimming and J lost 3 bases; unmatched junction nucleotides: 14. The DNA of the CDR3 is TGTGCCTTGTGGGAGGTGCGCAGCCACCGCCTTTATTATAAGAAACTCTTT. It codes for CALWEVRSHRLYYKKLF.

This clone has more than one count but fewer than ten. This DNA's translation and the protein TCRdb lists, from a much larger clone, do not match at residue 4, likely due to a read error; the protein shown is translated from the DNA. V is TRGV2 and J is TRGJ1 or TRGJ2. The CDR3 consists of 14 residues. CDR1 EGSNGY and CDR2 YDSYNSKV come from the germline V gene. CDR3 in amino acids: CATRDLENYYKKLF. CDR3 DNA: TGTGCCACCCGGGACCTCGAGAATTATTATAAGAAACTCTTT.

This clone has only a few counts. This DNA's translation differs at residue 5 from TCRdb's protein, which comes from a much larger clone; a read error is likely, and the protein shown is translated from the DNA. The V call is TRGV5, the J call TRGJ1 or TRGJ2. This CDR3 comprises 12 residues. J lost 7 bases, V lost 5 bases, and 8 bases had no gene match. The V gene's germline CDR1 is VINAFY and CDR2 YDVSNSKD. CDR3 sequence (DNA): TGTGCCACCTGGGCCAGTGCCTATAAGAAACTCTTT. The encoded protein is CATWASAYKKLF.

This clone showed up many times. The identical CDR3 is also encoded by other nucleotide sequences in the sample. The J gene is TRGJ1 or TRGJ2, the V gene TRGV9. Trimming took 2 bases from V and 3 from J; bases not matched to a gene: 4. Germline V lookup: CDR1 GITISATS, CDR2 ISYDGTV (reference sequence). This CDR3 is 13 amino acids long. The CDR3 region has the DNA TGTGCCTTGTGGGAGGCACGTTATTATAAGAAACTCTTT. Translating it yields CALWEARYYKKLF.

This clone was counted ten times or more. The same CDR3 arises from other DNA sequences in this sample as well. The CDR3: CALWEVRGQELGKKIKVF. DNA of the CDR3: TGTGCCTTGTGGGAGGTGCGAGGACAAGAGTTGGGCAAAAAAATCAAGGTATTT. V usage is TRGV9 and J usage is TRGJP. CDR3 length: 18 residues. The junction had 6 bases not matched to a gene; V was cut back by 0 bases and J by 4 bases. Germline values: CDR1 GITISATS, CDR2 ISYDGTV (reference sequence).

This clone was picked up many times. TCRdb's entry gives the protein of a much larger clone, which mismatches this DNA's translation at residue 9, likely from a read error; the protein reported here is translated from the DNA. This chain's CDR3 is CALWDQQESGKKIKVF. The CDR3 coding sequence is TGTGCCTTGTGGGATCAACAAGAGTCGGGCAAAAAAATCAAGGTATTT. The J gene is TRGJP, the V gene TRGV9. TCRdb carries no J gene annotation; the J gene was assigned here by matching the DNA with germline. The CDR3 has 16 amino acids. CDR1 and CDR2 (germline): GITISATS, ISYDGTV (reference sequence).

Worth noting for this clone: TCRdb's protein, taken from a much larger clone, differs from this DNA's translation at residue 5, likely owing to a read error; the protein displayed comes from the DNA. The rearrangement joins TRGV3 to TRGJ1 or TRGJ2. The J gene, left out of TCRdb, was set here by checking the DNA against germline. Germline V CDR1 and CDR2: VTNTFY, YDVSTARD (reference sequence). The CDR3 has 13 amino acids. Losses at the gene ends were 5 bases for V and 3 bases for J; bases not matched to a gene: 7. Here the CDR3 reads CATWGTSYYKKLF. The CDR3 DNA reads TGTGCCACCTGGGGCACCTCTTATTATAAGAAACTCTTT.

This clone was observed a handful of times. This likely stems from a read error, as it lies one base from a far larger clone. The chain combines TRGV8 with TRGJP2. Because TCRdb records no J gene, it was assigned here through a match of the DNA to germline. This CDR3 is 14 amino acids long. The germline CDR1 and CDR2 sequences are VENAVY and YDSYNSRV. This CDR3 is CATWEYSSDWIKTF. The CDR3, as DNA: TGTGCCACCTGGGAGTATAGTAGTGACTGGATCAAGACGTTT.

This clone appeared many times. A far larger clone is a single base away, which makes a read error likely. In the same sample, other DNA sequences code for this CDR3. TRGV9 is the V gene, and the J gene was not called. Germline CDR1 is GITISATS and CDR2 is ISYDGTV (reference sequence). The CDR3 has 17 residues. This CDR3 reads CALWEVRQELGKKIKVF. The CDR3 nucleotides are TGTGCCTTGTGGGAGGTGCGGCAAGAGTTGGGCAAAAAAATCAAGGTGTTT.

On this clone itself: For this DNA, TCRdb reports the protein of a much larger clone, which diverges at residue 12, most likely from a read error; the protein presented here is translated directly from the DNA. The chain uses TRGV9 and TRGJP. The germline V gene has CDR1 GITISATS and CDR2 ISYDGTV (reference sequence). The CDR3 length is 19 residues. The CDR3 loop is CALWEAPAGQESGKKIKVF. In nucleotides, the CDR3 is TGTGCCTTGTGGGAGGCCCCAGCAGGCCAGGAGTCGGGCAAAAAAATCAAGGTATTT.